The 15 T cell receptor beta chains presented below share a single source sample, sequenced in a study of T cell repertoires in cytomegalovirus infection. TCRdb recomputed calls from the reads with MiXCR, one row per CDR3 protein. The profile shows some 130,000 distinct CDR3 sequences, 20% to 30% of them singletons. Which antigens these TCRs recognize remains unknown. The specimen sequenced was PBMCs, sequenced either directly or after in vitro stimulation (not recorded which). These receptors all come from a human donor in good health (CMV status not recorded). Some clones in this sample may be carry-over from other donors' samples.

V usage is TRBV7-4 and J usage is TRBJ2-7; D gene ambiguous. Germline V gene lookup returns CDR1 SGHVT and CDR2 SQSDAQ. The CDR3 runs 12 residues. Trimming cost V 5 bases and J 4 bases, with 9 bases left between them. CDR3 nucleotide sequence: TGTGCCAGCAGCCAAGAGTCATACGAGCAGTACGTC. Its protein product is CASSQESYEQYV.

This clonotype has a handful of counts. The genes are TRBV6-5 and TRBJ2-5; the match to TRBD1 covers 9 bases. In germline, CDR1 is MNHEY, CDR2 SVGAGI. V shed 6 bases and J 7 bases; nucleotides not matched to a gene: 9. The CDR3 covers 14 residues. Here the CDR3 DNA reads TGTGCCAGCAGACAGGGACAGGGACGGGCGACCCAGTACTTC. It specifies CASRQGQGRATQYF.

This clonotype was recorded at least ten times. V gene TRBV7-2 combines with J gene TRBJ2-3; D is unclear. The V gene lost 1 base and the J gene lost 8 bases, with 7 bases spanning the gap. Germline values: CDR1 SGHTA, CDR2 FQGNSA. This CDR3 is built from 12 residues. In DNA form, the CDR3 reads TGTGCCAGCAGCTTAGGTCTCCTTACGCAGTATTTT. Its translation: CASSLGLLTQYF.

Ten or more counts support this clonotype. The V gene is TRBV7-6, the J gene TRBJ1-1, with D unresolved. Germline CDR1 and CDR2: SGHVS and FNYEAQ. Trimming shortened V by 6 bases and J by 0 bases, and 11 bases separated the two germline ends. The CDR3 sequence is 14 residues long. CDR3 loop: CASSFLLMNTEAFF. DNA of the CDR3: TGTGCCAGCAGTTTTCTTCTAATGAACACTGAAGCTTTCTTT.

V and J are TRBV15 and TRBJ1-6, with a tentative D call TRBD1 (6 bases). V was clipped by 3 bases and J by 5 bases, with 11 bases between them. Germline values: CDR1 LNHNV, CDR2 YYDKDF (reference sequence). The CDR3 extends over 15 amino acids. The CDR3 is CATSSRDRNNSPLHF. As DNA, the CDR3 is TGTGCCACCAGCAGCCGCGACAGGAATAATTCACCCCTCCACTTT.

The sample holds many counts of this clonotype. The V call is TRBV7-2, the J call TRBJ1-3; 7 bases are a match to TRBD1. CDR3 length equals 15 residues. V dropped 5 bases and J dropped 0; count of bases not matched to a gene: 4. Germline CDR1 reads SGHTA; CDR2 reads FQGNSA. The CDR3 DNA sequence: TGTGCCAGCAGCACATCAGGGGGCTCTGGAAACACCATATATTTT. Protein: CASSTSGGSGNTIYF.

This clonotype has just one count. This rearrangement joins TRBV3-1 to TRBJ2-1; 7 nucleotides agree with TRBD2. This CDR3 contains 15 residues. CDR1 LGHDT and CDR2 YNNKEL come from the germline V gene (reference sequence). Losses at the gene ends were 4 bases for V and 8 bases for J; bases not matched to a gene: 11. This chain's CDR3 is CASSPSSGTGHEQFF. The CDR3 region has the DNA TGTGCCAGCAGCCCCTCTAGCGGCACCGGCCATGAGCAGTTCTTC.

In the case of this clonotype: Relative to the germline gene, one junction end is altered; a read error may explain this. The chain is built from TRBV29-1 and TRBJ1-3; no firm D call. This CDR3 has 14 amino acids. In germline, CDR1 is SQVTM, CDR2 ANQGSEA. CDR3 region: CSASQDTSGNTTYF. The CDR3 DNA reads as TGCAGCGCCTCACAAGATACCTCTGGAAACACCACATATTTT.

This clonotype was counted between two and nine times. The chain has TRBV6-5 and TRBJ1-1, with 9 bases fitting TRBD1. Germline-derived CDR1 and CDR2 are MNHEY and SVGAGI. Trimming removed 8 bases from V and 4 bases from J; junction bases left unmatched: 8. CDR3 size: 14 residues. The CDR3 protein is CASLPGQGPTEAFF. As DNA, the CDR3 is TGTGCCAGCCTCCCGGGACAGGGACCCACTGAAGCTTTCTTT.

This clonotype has just one count. The chain combines TRBV27 with TRBJ2-1; 11 positions match TRBD2. This CDR3 has 18 amino acids. V shed 1 base, J shed 6 bases, and the junction held 11 bases outside the gene matches. Germline-derived CDR1 and CDR2 are MNHEY and SMNVEV (reference sequence). DNA of the CDR3: TGTGCCAGCAGTTTATGGTCCCCGGGCCTAGCGGGAGGCAATGAGCAGTTCTTC. This codes for CASSLWSPGLAGGNEQFF.

The chain links TRBV6-2 or TRBV6-3 to TRBJ2-7; D remains unclear. The germline gives CDR1 MNHEY, CDR2 SVGEGT. Trimming took 0 bases from V and 6 from J, leaving 12 bases between them. The CDR3 spans 14 residues. The CDR3 coding sequence is TGTGCCAGCAGTTACTCGGGCGCGAGCAGCGAGCAGTACGTC. This translates into CASSYSGASSEQYV.

This clonotype appeared once. The chain joins TRBV5-1 to TRBJ2-3, with 10 bases matching TRBD2. The germline V gene has CDR1 SGHRS and CDR2 YFSETQ. The CDR3 length is 16 residues. Trimming cost V 1 base and J 3 bases; bases outside gene matches: 5. CDR3 sequence: CASSLPGTSDTDTQYF. CDR3 sequence (DNA): TGCGCCAGCAGCTTGCCCGGGACTAGCGATACAGATACGCAGTATTTT.

The chain employs TRBV7-2 and TRBJ2-3; D is unresolved. CDR3 length: 11 residues. CDR1 is SGHTA and CDR2 is FQGNSA in the germline V gene. V was clipped by 4 bases and J by 7 bases, with 6 bases between them. DNA of the CDR3: TGTGCCAGCAGCTCCCGAAATACGCAGTATTTT. Protein product: CASSSRNTQYF. Full variable domain (rest looked up from reference TRBV7-2 and TRBJ2-3): GAGVSQSPSNKVTEKGKDVELRCDPISGHTALYWYRQSLGQGLEFLIYFQGNSAPDKSGLPSDRFSAERTGGSVSTLTIQRTQQEDSAVYLCASSSRNTQYFGPGTRLTVL.

This clonotype was picked up many times. The chain links TRBV7-2 to TRBJ2-6; D perhaps matches TRBD2 (5 bases). Trimming removed 7 bases at V and 0 bases at J, with 7 bases between. Germline CDR1 is SGHTA and CDR2 is FQGNSA. The CDR3 consists of 14 residues. This CDR3 reads CASTRGSGANVLTF. The CDR3 bases are TGTGCCAGCACCCGGGGCTCTGGGGCCAACGTCCTGACTTTC.

This clonotype was seen only a few times. The chain employs TRBV29-1 and TRBJ2-5, with D uncertain. CDR1 is SQVTM, CDR2 ANQGSEA, per germline. With 5 bases removed from V and 2 bases from J, the gap between germline ends came to 9 bases. This CDR3 contains 12 residues. In nucleotides, the CDR3 is TGCAGCGTTCAGCACCTGCAAGAGACCCAGTACTTC. Protein: CSVQHLQETQYF. Together with reference TRBV29-1 and TRBJ2-5, the CDR3 gives the full variable domain: SAVISQKPSRDICQRGTSLTIQCQVDSQVTMMFWYRQQPGQSLTLIATANQGSEATYESGFVIDKFPISRPNLTFSTLTVSNMSPEDSSIYLCSVQHLQETQYFGPGTRLLVL.